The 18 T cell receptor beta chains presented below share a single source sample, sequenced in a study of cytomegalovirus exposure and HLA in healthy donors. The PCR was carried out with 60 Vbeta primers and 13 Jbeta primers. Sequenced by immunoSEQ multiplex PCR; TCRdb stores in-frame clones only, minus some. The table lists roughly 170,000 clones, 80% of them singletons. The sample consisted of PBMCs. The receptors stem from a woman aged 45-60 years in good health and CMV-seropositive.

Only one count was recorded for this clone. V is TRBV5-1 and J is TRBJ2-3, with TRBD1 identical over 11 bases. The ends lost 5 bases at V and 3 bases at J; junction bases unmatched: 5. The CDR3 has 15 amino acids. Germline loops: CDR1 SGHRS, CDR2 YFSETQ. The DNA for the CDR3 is TGCGCCAGCAGGATGGGACAGGGGGGAACAGATACGCAGTATTTT. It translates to CASRMGQGGTDTQYF. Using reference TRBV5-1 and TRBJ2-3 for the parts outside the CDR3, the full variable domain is KAGVTQTPRYLIKTRGQQVTLSCSPISGHRSVSWYQQTPGQGLQFLFEYFSETQRNKGNFPGRFSGRQFSNSRSEMNVSTLELGDSALYLCASRMGQGGTDTQYFGPGTRLTVL.

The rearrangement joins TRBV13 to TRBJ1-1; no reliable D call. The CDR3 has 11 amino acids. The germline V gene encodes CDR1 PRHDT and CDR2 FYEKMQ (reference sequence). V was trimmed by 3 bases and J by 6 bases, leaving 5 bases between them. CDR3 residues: CASSLGPEAFF. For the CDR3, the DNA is TGTGCCAGCAGCTTGGGCCCTGAAGCTTTCTTT.

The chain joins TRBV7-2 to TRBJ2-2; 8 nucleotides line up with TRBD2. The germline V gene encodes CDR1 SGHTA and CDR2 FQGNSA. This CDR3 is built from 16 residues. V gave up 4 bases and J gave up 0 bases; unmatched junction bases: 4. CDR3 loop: CASSSHGGANTGELFF. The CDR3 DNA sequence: TGTGCCAGCAGCTCCCACGGGGGGGCGAACACCGGGGAGCTGTTTTTT.

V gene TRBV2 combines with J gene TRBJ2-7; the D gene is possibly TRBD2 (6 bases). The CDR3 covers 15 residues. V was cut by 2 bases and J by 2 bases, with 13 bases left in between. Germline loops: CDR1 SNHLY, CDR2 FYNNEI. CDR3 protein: CASSEFTGVAYEQYF. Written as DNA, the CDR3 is TGTGCCAGCAGTGAATTCACGGGAGTGGCCTACGAGCAGTACTTC. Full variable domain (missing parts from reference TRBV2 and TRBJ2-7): EPEVTQTPSHQVTQMGQEVILRCVPISNHLYFYWYRQILGQKVEFLVSFYNNEISEKSEIFDDQFSVERPDGSNFTLKIRSTKLEDSAMYFCASSEFTGVAYEQYFGPGTRLTVT.

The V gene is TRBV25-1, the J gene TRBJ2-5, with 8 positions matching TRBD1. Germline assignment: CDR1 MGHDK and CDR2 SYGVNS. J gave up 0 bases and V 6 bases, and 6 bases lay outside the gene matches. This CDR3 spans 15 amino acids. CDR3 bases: TGTGCCAGCAGCTGGCACAGGGGGTACCAAGAGACCCAGTACTTC. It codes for CASSWHRGYQETQYF.

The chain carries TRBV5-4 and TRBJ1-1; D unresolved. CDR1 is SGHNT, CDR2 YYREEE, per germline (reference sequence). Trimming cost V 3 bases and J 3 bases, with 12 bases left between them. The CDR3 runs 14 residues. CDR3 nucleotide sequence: TGTGCCAGCAGCTCCCGGGGAGGCTACACTGAAGCTTTCTTT. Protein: CASSSRGGYTEAFF.

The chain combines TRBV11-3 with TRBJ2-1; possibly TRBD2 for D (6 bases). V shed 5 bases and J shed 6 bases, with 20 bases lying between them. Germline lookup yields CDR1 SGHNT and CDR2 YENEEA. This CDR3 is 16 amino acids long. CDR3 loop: CASSPSGAMIGNEQFF. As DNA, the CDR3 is TGTGCCAGCAGCCCATCGGGAGCGATGATTGGCAATGAGCAGTTCTTC.

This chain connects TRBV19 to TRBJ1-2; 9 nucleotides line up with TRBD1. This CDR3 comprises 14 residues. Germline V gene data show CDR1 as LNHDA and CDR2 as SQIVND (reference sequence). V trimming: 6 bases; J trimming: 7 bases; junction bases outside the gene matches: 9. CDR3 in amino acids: CASSKRDRDPGYTF. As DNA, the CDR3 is TGTGCCAGTAGCAAAAGGGACAGGGATCCTGGCTACACCTTC.

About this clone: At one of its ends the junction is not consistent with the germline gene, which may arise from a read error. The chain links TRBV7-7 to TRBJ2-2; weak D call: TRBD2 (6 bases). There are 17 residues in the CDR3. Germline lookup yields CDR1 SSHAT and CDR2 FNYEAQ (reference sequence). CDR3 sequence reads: CASSRLRSGPNTGELFF. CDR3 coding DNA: TGTGCTAGCAGTCGCCTCCGGAGCGGGCCGAACACCGGGGAGCTGTTTTTT.

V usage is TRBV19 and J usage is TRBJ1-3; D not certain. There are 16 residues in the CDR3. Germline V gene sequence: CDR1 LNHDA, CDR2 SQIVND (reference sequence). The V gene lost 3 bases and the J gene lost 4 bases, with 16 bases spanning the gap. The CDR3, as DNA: TGTGCCAGTAGTATCACCTATGGGAGGCCCGGAAACACCATATATTTT. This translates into CASSITYGRPGNTIYF.

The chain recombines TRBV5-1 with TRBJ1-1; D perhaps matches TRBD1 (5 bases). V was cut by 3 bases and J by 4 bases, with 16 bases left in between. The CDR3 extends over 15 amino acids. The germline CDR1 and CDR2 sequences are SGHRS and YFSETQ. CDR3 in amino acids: CASSSRTGDGTEAFF. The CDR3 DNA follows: TGCGCCAGCAGCTCTCGAACGGGGGATGGCACTGAAGCTTTCTTT.

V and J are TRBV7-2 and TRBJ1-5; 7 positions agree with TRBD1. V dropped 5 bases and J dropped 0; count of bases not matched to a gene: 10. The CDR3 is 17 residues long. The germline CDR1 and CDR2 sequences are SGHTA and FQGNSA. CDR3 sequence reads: CASSPRTGWDSNQPQHF. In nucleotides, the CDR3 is TGTGCCAGCAGCCCCAGGACAGGCTGGGATAGCAATCAGCCCCAGCATTTT.

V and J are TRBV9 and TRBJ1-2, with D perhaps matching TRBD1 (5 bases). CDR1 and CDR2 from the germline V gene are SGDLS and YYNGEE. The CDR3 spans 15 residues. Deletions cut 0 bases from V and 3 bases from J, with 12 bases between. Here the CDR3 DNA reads TGTGCCAGCAGCGTAGCTCCCTCCAGGGACTATGGCTACACCTTC. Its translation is CASSVAPSRDYGYTF.

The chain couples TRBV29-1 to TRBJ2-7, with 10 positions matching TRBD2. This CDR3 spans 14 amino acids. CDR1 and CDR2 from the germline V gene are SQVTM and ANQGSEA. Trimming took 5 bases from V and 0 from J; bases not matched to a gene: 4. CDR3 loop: CSVISGRDSYEQYF. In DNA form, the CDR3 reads TGCAGCGTTATAAGCGGGAGGGACTCCTACGAGCAGTACTTC.

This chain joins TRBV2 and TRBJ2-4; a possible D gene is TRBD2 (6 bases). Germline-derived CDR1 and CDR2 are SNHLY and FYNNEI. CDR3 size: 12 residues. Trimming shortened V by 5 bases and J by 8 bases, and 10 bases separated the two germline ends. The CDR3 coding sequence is TGTGCCAGCAGTACGACTAGGGACATTCAGTACTTC. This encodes CASSTTRDIQYF.

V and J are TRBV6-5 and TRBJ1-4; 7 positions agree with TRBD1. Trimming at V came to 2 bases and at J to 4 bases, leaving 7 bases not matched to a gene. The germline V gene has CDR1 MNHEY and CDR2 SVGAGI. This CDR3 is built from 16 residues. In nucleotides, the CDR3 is TGTGCCAGCAGTTACCGAACAGGGGCGCTTAATGAAAAACTGTTTTTT. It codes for CASSYRTGALNEKLFF.

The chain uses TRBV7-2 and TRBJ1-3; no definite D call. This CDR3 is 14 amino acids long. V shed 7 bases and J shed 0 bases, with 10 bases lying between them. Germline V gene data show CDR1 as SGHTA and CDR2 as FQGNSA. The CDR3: CASTSMSSGNTIYF. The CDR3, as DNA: TGTGCCAGCACCTCCATGAGCTCTGGAAACACCATATATTTT.

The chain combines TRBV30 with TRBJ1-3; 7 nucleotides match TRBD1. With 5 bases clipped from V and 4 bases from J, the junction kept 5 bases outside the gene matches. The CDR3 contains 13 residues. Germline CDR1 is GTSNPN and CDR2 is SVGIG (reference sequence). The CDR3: CAWGDREGNTIYF. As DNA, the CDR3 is TGTGCCTGGGGAGACAGGGAAGGAAACACCATATATTTT. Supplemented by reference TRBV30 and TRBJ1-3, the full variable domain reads SQTIHQWPATLVQPVGSPLSLECTVEGTSNPNLYWYRQAAGRGLQLLFYSVGIGQISSEVPQNLSASRPQDRQFILSSKKLLLSDSGFYLCAWGDREGNTIYFGEGSWLTVV.